This TCR beta chain was obtained from a study of T-cell memory formation after mild COVID-19 (dated by TCRdb to the early 2020s). Study-wide context: TCR sequence clusters from the two donors were found to be largely donor specific. Two young, previously healthy adult volunteers made up the cohort, one male and one female. In two donors, T-cell clones that expanded and contracted after mild COVID-19 were followed by sequencing TCRalpha and TCRbeta repertoires longitudinally.

PBMCs were isolated by Ficoll-Paque density gradient centrifugation. Summary of the overall study and its limitations: Only a couple of mild cases were covered by the study, and larger cohorts that include severe cases with pre-infection samples were considered necessary. Clones that contracted from day 15 to 85 showed balanced CD4/CD8 phenotypes, whereas a second wave of clones that expanded from day 15 to 37 leaned towards CD4+. SARS-CoV-2 specificity was not confirmed for the second-wave clones peaking on day 37. Contracting CD4+ clones were located mainly in the CM and EM memory subsets, whereas CD8+ clones were found to be enriched in EMRA. Some responding clones were found in pre-infection memory, which suggests that pre-existing cross-reactive memory T cells took part in the SARS-CoV-2 response.

Instrument used: Illumina NovaSeq 6000. cDNA libraries for TCRalpha and TCRbeta were prepared by 5'RACE using constant-segment primers, with sample barcodes and unique molecular identifiers added. RNA was extracted from every sample with Trizol reagent. The libraries were amplified in two PCR steps, and the second step added a second sample barcode and Illumina TruSeq adapters. Sequencing of the libraries was done on an Illumina NovaSeq, producing 2 x 150 bp paired-end reads. In the paper's pipeline: The reads were demultiplexed and collapsed into UMI-guided consensus sequences using migec v1.2.7. Using mixcr v2.1.11, the UMI consensuses were aligned to TRA and TRB V and J templates and assembled into clonotypes. Clonotypes were classified as expanded or contracted when called significant by both edgeR and NoisET, with noise models trained on biological replicates. For edgeR calls, the cutoffs were a false discovery rate-adjusted p below 0.01 and a log2 fold-change threshold of 1. As an exploratory analysis of dynamics, max-normalized trajectories of the 1000 most abundant clonotypes were examined with PCA combined with hierarchical clustering. Separately sequenced CD4+ and CD8+ repertoires were used to assign a CD4 or CD8 phenotype to each responding clone. The public sequencing data were trimmed at Q25 with fastp and processed into clonotypes with MiXCR by TCRdb, which kept only in-frame beta chains. A single entry per CDR3 protein holds the most common genes and DNA from its merged rows. V and J calls and clone size were set by TCRdb, not the authors. Present in this sample are about 560,000 distinct CDR3 sequences, roughly a fifth of which were seen just once. The top ten clones comprise 7% to 9% of the sample.

The CDR3 covers 12 residues, taking in both the cysteine and the phenylalanine. This entry keeps only the CDR3 DNA: 36 bases, framed from base 1. V drops 1 base and J drops 5 bases, leaving 5 bases in between. CDR1 DFQATT and CDR2 SNEGSKA are derived from the germline V gene (reference sequence). Regarding this clonotype: The target of this receptor is not known. No qualities accompany the bases; no much larger clone lies one base away.

The specimen was PBMCs or a T cell subset sorted from them (not recorded which). Recombination joined TRBV20-1 with TRBJ2-2, with the D gene not confidently named. The TCR originated in an adult woman who had mild COVID-19 (a few samples of this study predate the infection). The sample titles of this study are shuffled in the database, so cell type and time point are left out; the donor was told from shared clones. The CDR3 region has the sequence CSARVPTGELFF. DNA sequence: TGCAGTGCTAGAGTACCAACCGGGGAGCTGTTTTTT.